This TCR beta chain was profiled in a study of cytomegalovirus exposure and HLA in healthy donors. V was clipped by 5 bases and J by 3 bases, with 11 bases between them. The CDR3 length is 15 residues. Germline lookup yields CDR1 SNHLY and CDR2 FYNNEI. There were likely unrecorded immune exposures, though donors were nominally healthy when sampled. In the case of this clone: Its antigen is undetermined.

Primers included in the PCR were 60 Vbeta and 13 Jbeta primers. Assay: immunoSEQ multiplex PCR; the TCRdb copy retains only in-frame clones and omits some. This table has 90,000 to 150,000 clones, 60% to 80% appearing once. The study, taken as a whole, reports: The sole available immune exposure information was CMV serostatus.

Sequencing was done on a sample of PBMCs. The sequence derives from a human donor in good health. The V gene is TRBV2, the J gene TRBJ2-6; tentative D call: TRBD1 (5 bases). This CDR3 is CASSQGSGGANVLTF. The CDR3 bases are TGTGCCAGCAGTCAGGGATCGGGTGGGGCCAACGTCCTGACTTTC.